The 10 T cell receptor beta chains reported below all come from one sample, sequenced in a study of shared clonotypes between healthy human individuals. The repertoire was sequenced with immunoSEQ multiplex PCR; TCRdb's copy has only in-frame clones and lacks some. Of about 2.1 million clones listed, around 93% are singletons. Selected positively for CCR7 and CD45RO-negative, naive CD8 cells excluded terminally differentiated effector memory CD45RA+ cells. Sequencing was carried out using naive CD8+ T cells from PBMCs. The receptor source for this set is a man between 18 and 35 years old in good health. Some clones in this sample may be carry-over from other donors' samples.

CDR3 nucleotide sequence: TGTGCCAGCAGCTTAGAAGGACTAGCGGTTACCGGGGAGCTGTTTTTT. Translated: CASSLEGLAVTGELFF. The rearrangement links TRBV7-9 to TRBJ2-2; 10 bases fit TRBD2. After removal of 1 base from V and 5 bases from J, the junction contained 4 bases not matched to a gene. Germline CDR1 and CDR2: SEHNR and FQNEAQ (reference sequence). This CDR3 comprises 16 residues.

This clone appeared once. The chain has TRBV13 and TRBJ2-7; maybe TRBD1 (5 bases). V shed 8 bases and J shed 5 bases, with 19 bases lying between them. The CDR3 totals 14 residues. In germline, CDR1 is PRHDT, CDR2 FYEKMQ (reference sequence). CDR3 region: CASSGLGVRDEQYF. In nucleotides, the CDR3 is TGTGCCAGCTCAGGATTAGGGGTCCGGGACGAGCAGTACTTC.

The rearrangement joins TRBV19 to TRBJ1-1, with D uncertain. Germline CDR1 reads LNHDA; CDR2 reads SQIVND (reference sequence). V was clipped by 9 bases and J by 8 bases, with 13 bases between them. This CDR3 comprises 11 residues. The CDR3 region is CASWMGREAFF. The CDR3 nucleotides read TGTGCCAGCTGGATGGGCAGAGAAGCTTTCTTT.

This clone was detected once. This sequence joins TRBV5-1 and TRBJ2-1; D remains ambiguous. V was trimmed by 1 base and J by 2 bases, leaving 10 bases between them. Per germline, CDR1 SGHRS and CDR2 YFSETQ. The CDR3 spans 15 residues. CDR3 in DNA: TGCGCCAGCAGCTTGTTGAGGAGCACCTACAATGAGCAGTTCTTC. Its translation: CASSLLRSTYNEQFF.

The chain uses TRBV7-2 and TRBJ1-3; perhaps TRBD1 as D (5 bases). V dropped 2 bases and J dropped 3 bases, with 14 bases sitting between them. The CDR3 is 16 residues long. Germline loops: CDR1 SGHTA, CDR2 FQGNSA. The chain's CDR3 is CASSLWGVGVGNTIYF. In DNA form, the CDR3 reads TGTGCCAGCAGCTTATGGGGGGTAGGGGTTGGAAACACCATATATTTT.

The chain recombines TRBV7-9 with TRBJ1-2; 10 bases agree with TRBD1. Germline V gives CDR1 SEHNR, CDR2 FQNEAQ (reference sequence). CDR3 size: 14 residues. V lost 6 bases and J lost 6; bases outside the gene matches: 7. CDR3 nucleotide sequence: TGTGCCAGCAGGCGGGACAGGGGTTGGGATGGCTACACCTTC. As protein: CASRRDRGWDGYTF.

The chain joins TRBV9 to TRBJ2-2; 10 positions match TRBD1. CDR1 SGDLS and CDR2 YYNGEE come from the germline V gene. Germline trimming cut 5 bases from V and 6 bases from J; bases unmatched to any gene: 19. The CDR3 is made up of 19 amino acids. CDR3 sequence reads: CASRDSPGTGARGPGELFF. In DNA form, the CDR3 reads TGTGCCAGCAGGGACTCTCCCGGGACAGGGGCCAGGGGTCCCGGGGAGCTGTTTTTT.

The chain is built from TRBV30 and TRBJ1-6, with a tentative D call TRBD1 (5 bases). There are 17 residues in the CDR3. Per the germline V gene, CDR1 is GTSNPN and CDR2 is SVGIG (reference sequence). V shed 0 bases and J shed 1 base, with 13 bases lying between them. DNA of the CDR3: TGTGCCTGGAGTGTACGGGGCAGGGTATCCTATAATTCACCCCTCCACTTT. It is translated as CAWSVRGRVSYNSPLHF.

Turning to this clone: Other DNA sequences in this specimen translate into the identical CDR3. The rearrangement uses TRBV9 and TRBJ1-5; no firm D call. The V gene lost 2 bases and the J gene lost 6 bases, with 9 bases spanning the gap. This CDR3 contains 13 residues. From germline, CDR1 is SGDLS and CDR2 YYNGEE. CDR3 nucleotide sequence: TGTGCCAGCAGCGTGACGGGGAGTCAGCCCCAGCATTTT. Protein: CASSVTGSQPQHF.

V usage is TRBV6-1 and J usage is TRBJ2-7; possible D gene TRBD2, 5 bases. CDR1 MNHNS and CDR2 SASEGT come from the germline V gene. Trimming removed 8 bases at V and 0 bases at J, with 11 bases between. The CDR3 consists of 13 residues. This CDR3 reads CASGEGHSYEQYF. DNA of the CDR3: TGTGCCAGCGGAGAGGGCCACTCCTACGAGCAGTACTTC.